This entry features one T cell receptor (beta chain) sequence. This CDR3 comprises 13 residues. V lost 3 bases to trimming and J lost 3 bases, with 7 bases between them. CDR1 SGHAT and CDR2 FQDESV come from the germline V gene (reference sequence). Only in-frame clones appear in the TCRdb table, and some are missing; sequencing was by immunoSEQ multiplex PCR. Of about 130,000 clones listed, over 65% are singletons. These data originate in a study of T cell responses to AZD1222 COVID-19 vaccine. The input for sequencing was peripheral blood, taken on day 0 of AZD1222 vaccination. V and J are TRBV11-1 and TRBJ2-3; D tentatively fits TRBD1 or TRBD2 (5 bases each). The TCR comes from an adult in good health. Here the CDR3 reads CASSLGVTDTQYF. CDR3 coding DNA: TGTGCCAGCAGCTTGGGGGTGACAGATACGCAGTATTTT.